Presented here are 25 T cell receptor beta chains from one specimen sequenced in a study of T cell repertoires in cytomegalovirus infection. No antigen has been identified for these receptors. TCRdb used MiXCR to reprocess the reads, holding one entry per CDR3 protein. The table includes 380,000 or so distinct CDR3 sequences, nearly 35% detected once. Material: cultured PBMCs, obtained from culture after CMV antigen stimulation. These receptors came from a human donor in good health (CMV status not recorded). Some clones in this sample may be carry-over from other donors' samples.

J is TRBJ2-1 and V is TRBV6-5; D is unresolved. The V gene's germline CDR1 is MNHEY and CDR2 SVGAGI. This CDR3 is built from 12 residues. The V end lost 7 bases, the J end lost 9 bases, and 13 bases lay between the germline ends. The CDR3 here is CASTIDLGEQFF. CDR3 nucleotide sequence: TGTGCCAGCACCATTGATCTGGGTGAGCAGTTCTTC.

This clonotype was seen more than once but under ten times. This chain joins TRBV28 and TRBJ1-5; tentatively, D is TRBD1 (5 bases). CDR3 length: 15 residues. Trimming pared 7 bases from V and 2 bases from J, leaving 15 bases between. The V gene's germline CDR1 is MDHEN and CDR2 SYDVKM. The CDR3: CASNQPGRGNQPQHF. The CDR3 DNA sequence: TGTGCCAGCAACCAACCGGGGCGCGGCAATCAGCCCCAGCATTTT.

This clonotype occurred a few times. DNA of the CDR3: TGTGCCAGCAGCTTACGACGGGGGGATGAAGCTTTCTTT. This translates into CASSLRRGDEAFF. The J gene is TRBJ1-1, the V gene TRBV7-2, with D perhaps matching TRBD1 (5 bases). The CDR3 loop spans 13 amino acids. Germline lookup yields CDR1 SGHTA and CDR2 FQGNSA. The germline V and J ends were trimmed by 2 bases and 7 bases, with 11 bases remaining between them.

V and J are TRBV28 and TRBJ1-5, with TRBD1 as a possible D gene (5 bases). Per the germline V gene, CDR1 is MDHEN and CDR2 is SYDVKM. Between the trimmed V and J ends, which lost 5 bases and 7 bases, there was a span of 18 bases. CDR3 size: 15 residues. The CDR3 sequence is CASSPSAGVGQPQHF. CDR3 bases: TGTGCCAGCAGTCCCAGTGCGGGGGTAGGACAGCCCCAGCATTTT.

Only a few counts were recorded for this clonotype. V is TRBV6-2 or TRBV6-3 and J is TRBJ2-3, with no clear D. This CDR3 region has 12 residues. The germline V gene has CDR1 MNHEY and CDR2 SVGEGT. Deletions cut 6 bases from V and 2 bases from J, with 6 bases between. CDR3 sequence: CASRPTTDTQYF. The CDR3 nucleotides read TGTGCCAGCAGGCCTACCACAGATACGCAGTATTTT.

This clonotype was observed a few times. The chain links TRBV19 to TRBJ2-7; 7 bases align to TRBD2. Trimming removed 7 bases from V and 0 bases from J; junction bases left unmatched: 9. The V gene's germline CDR1 is LNHDA and CDR2 SQIVND (reference sequence). The CDR3 spans 15 residues. This CDR3 reads CASKRLADSSYEQYF. The DNA of the CDR3 is TGTGCCAGTAAGAGGCTAGCGGATAGCTCCTACGAGCAGTACTTC.

The chain's CDR3 is CASSQREEGYEQFF. CDR3 DNA: TGCGCCAGCAGCCAGCGGGAGGAAGGCTATGAGCAGTTCTTC. The rearrangement joins TRBV4-1 to TRBJ2-1; 8 bases align to TRBD2. V gave up 3 bases and J gave up 8 bases; unmatched junction bases: 6. In germline, CDR1 is MGHRA, CDR2 YSYEKL. The CDR3 runs to 14 residues.

The rearrangement uses TRBV2 and TRBJ1-5; D not resolved. This CDR3 has 13 amino acids. Deletions cut 1 base from V and 6 bases from J, with 7 bases between. Germline lookup yields CDR1 SNHLY and CDR2 FYNNEI. The CDR3 DNA reads as TGTGCCAGCAGTGAAGGGGTGAGTCAGCCCCAGCATTTT. Protein sequence: CASSEGVSQPQHF.

This clonotype was seen only a few times. J is TRBJ1-2 and V is TRBV29-1, with D unresolved. The germline V gene has CDR1 SQVTM and CDR2 ANQGSEA. CDR3 size: 11 residues. Trimming shortened V by 4 bases and J by 6 bases, and 9 bases separated the two germline ends. The CDR3 region has the DNA TGCAGCGTTGTTGTACGGGATGGCTACACCTTC. Translating gives CSVVVRDGYTF.

This clonotype has a handful of counts. The chain uses TRBV7-2 and TRBJ1-2; 7 bases align to TRBD1. V shed 5 bases, J shed 5 bases, and the junction held 8 bases outside the gene matches. Germline CDR1 and CDR2: SGHTA and FQGNSA. The CDR3 covers 14 residues. CDR3 amino acids: CASSQDRSAYGYTF. The DNA for the CDR3 is TGTGCCAGCAGCCAGGACAGGTCTGCATATGGCTACACCTTC.

This clonotype was recorded a few times. The chain has TRBV7-2 and TRBJ1-2, with TRBD1 as a possible D gene (5 bases). Trimming cost V 1 base and J 4 bases, with 10 bases left between them. The CDR3 is 14 amino acids. The V gene's germline CDR1 is SGHTA and CDR2 FQGNSA. CDR3 amino acids: CASSLGRDRYGYTF. The CDR3 coding sequence is TGTGCCAGCAGCTTAGGCCGGGACCGCTATGGCTACACCTTC. Together with reference TRBV7-2 and TRBJ1-2, the CDR3 gives the full variable domain: GAGVSQSPSNKVTEKGKDVELRCDPISGHTALYWYRQSLGQGLEFLIYFQGNSAPDKSGLPSDRFSAERTGGSVSTLTIQRTQQEDSAVYLCASSLGRDRYGYTFGSGTRLTVV.

This clonotype was seen a few times. This chain connects TRBV28 to TRBJ2-1; D is perhaps TRBD2 (5 bases). V lost 2 bases, J lost 6 bases, and 14 bases lay in between. Germline assignment: CDR1 MDHEN and CDR2 SYDVKM. This CDR3 is 15 amino acids long. The CDR3 DNA follows: TGTGCCAGCAGTTTACCCCAGGTAGCGACCAATGAGCAGTTCTTC. The encoded protein is CASSLPQVATNEQFF.

Turning to this clonotype: A much larger clone sits a single nucleotide away, making a read error possible. The gene calls are TRBV7-2 and TRBJ2-4, with D possibly matching TRBD2 (5 bases). This CDR3 has 16 amino acids. Germline values: CDR1 SGHTA, CDR2 FQGNSA. In nucleotides, the CDR3 is TGTGCCAGCAGCTTAGAGGGCGGGTTAGCCGAAAACATTCAGTACTTC. Its translation: CASSLEGGLAENIQYF.

J is TRBJ2-1 and V is TRBV4-1; 9 bases are a match to TRBD2. The V gene end was trimmed by 0 bases and the J gene end by 5 bases; junction bases not matched to a gene: 14. The CDR3 has 19 amino acids. CDR1 MGHRA and CDR2 YSYEKL come from the germline V gene. CDR3 sequence reads: CASSQERVRSGRRNNEQFF. DNA of the CDR3: TGCGCCAGCAGCCAAGAGCGCGTAAGGAGCGGGAGGAGGAACAATGAGCAGTTCTTC.

This rearrangement joins TRBV6-2 or TRBV6-3 to TRBJ1-1; TRBD1 aligns across 8 bases. The CDR3 spans 14 residues. V gave up 5 bases and J gave up 4 bases; unmatched junction bases: 6. Germline V gene data show CDR1 as MNHEY and CDR2 as SVGEGT. The chain's CDR3 is CASSTRDRTTEAFF. For the CDR3, the DNA is TGTGCCAGCAGTACCCGGGACAGGACCACTGAAGCTTTCTTT.

This clonotype was seen at least ten times. The chain couples TRBV28 to TRBJ2-7; D may match TRBD1 or TRBD2 (5 bases each). The CDR3 has 11 residues. Trimming removed 2 bases at V and 12 bases at J, with 11 bases between. Germline V gene data show CDR1 as MDHEN and CDR2 as SYDVKM. The chain's CDR3 is CASSLEGTAYF. The CDR3 bases are TGTGCCAGCAGTTTAGAGGGGACGGCGTACTTC.

The chain uses TRBV20-1 and TRBJ1-6; D uncertain. V was pared by 2 bases and J by 7 bases, with 6 bases between. This CDR3 is 12 amino acids long. CDR1 and CDR2 from the germline V gene are DFQATT and SNEGSKA (reference sequence). The CDR3 DNA reads TGCAGTGCTAGATCGGGGAATTCACCCCTCCACTTT. Protein product: CSARSGNSPLHF.

This clonotype was counted at least ten times. V is TRBV7-2 and J is TRBJ1-2, with D maybe TRBD1 (6 bases). The CDR3 has 13 amino acids. The V and J ends lost 8 bases and 7 bases respectively, with 17 bases between them. Per the germline V gene, CDR1 is SGHTA and CDR2 is FQGNSA. This CDR3 reads CASGQRQVGGYTF. In DNA, the CDR3 is TGTGCCAGCGGCCAACGACAGGTCGGTGGCTACACCTTC. Using reference TRBV7-2 and TRBJ1-2 for the parts outside the CDR3, the full variable domain is GAGVSQSPSNKVTEKGKDVELRCDPISGHTALYWYRQSLGQGLEFLIYFQGNSAPDKSGLPSDRFSAERTGGSVSTLTIQRTQQEDSAVYLCASGQRQVGGYTFGSGTRLTVV.

The rearrangement links TRBV19 to TRBJ2-2; D is possibly TRBD2 (5 bases). Germline assignment: CDR1 LNHDA and CDR2 SQIVND (reference sequence). The V and J ends lost 9 bases and 1 base respectively, with 12 bases between them. CDR3 size: 14 residues. The CDR3 protein is CASRRAVNTGELFF. In DNA, the CDR3 is TGTGCCAGCCGGCGGGCGGTGAACACCGGGGAGCTGTTTTTT.

There are a few counts of this clonotype. The chain has TRBV27 and TRBJ2-7; 8 bases agree with TRBD1. The CDR3 totals 15 residues. V lost 2 bases and J lost 2; bases outside the gene matches: 5. Germline V lookup: CDR1 MNHEY, CDR2 SMNVEV (reference sequence). The CDR3 is CASSLPGQETYEQYV. DNA of the CDR3: TGTGCCAGCAGTTTACCGGGACAGGAGACCTACGAGCAGTACGTC.

V gene TRBV20-1 combines with J gene TRBJ2-2; no clear D. This CDR3 comprises 13 residues. Trimming cost V 6 bases and J 2 bases, with 10 bases left between them. CDR1 is DFQATT and CDR2 is SNEGSKA in the germline V gene (reference sequence). The CDR3 DNA is TGCAGTGCGTTCGGTGTCAACACCGGGGAGCTGTTTTTT. Amino acids: CSAFGVNTGELFF.

The CDR3 DNA reads as TGTGCCAGCAGAGCTTTCGGGACACCATACAATGAGCAGTTCTTC. It codes for CASRAFGTPYNEQFF. This chain uses TRBV12-3 or TRBV12-4 with TRBJ2-1; D might be TRBD1 (6 bases). The CDR3 covers 15 residues. V was cut by 6 bases and J by 4 bases, with 16 bases left in between.

This clonotype was recorded once. The DNA for the CDR3 is TGTGCCAGCAGTCCCGGGTTCGGAGCGGGAATGGTATTCTACGAGCAGTACTTC. Encoded protein: CASSPGFGAGMVFYEQYF. The chain is built from TRBV6-2 or TRBV6-3 and TRBJ2-7, with 7 nucleotides matching TRBD2. The junction had 19 bases not matched to a gene; V was cut back by 5 bases and J by 3 bases. The CDR3 is made up of 18 amino acids. Germline CDR1 MNHEY, CDR2 SVGEGT.

The J gene is TRBJ2-4, the V gene TRBV11-2; D gene uncertain. The germline V gene encodes CDR1 SGHAT and CDR2 FQNNGV. V gave up 5 bases and J gave up 11 bases, with 13 bases separating them. CDR3 size: 12 residues. The CDR3 sequence is CASSGIAEVQYF. The DNA of the CDR3 is TGTGCCAGCAGCGGAATAGCAGAGGTTCAGTACTTC.

At least ten counts were recorded for this clonotype. The chain employs TRBV9 and TRBJ2-7; possibly TRBD1 for D (5 bases). The germline gives CDR1 SGDLS, CDR2 YYNGEE. Trimming took off 0 bases at V and 5 bases at J, with 12 bases between the two ends. This CDR3 has 14 amino acids. The CDR3 sequence: CASSVVGQGNEQYF. The CDR3 DNA reads as TGTGCCAGCAGCGTAGTAGGGCAGGGCAACGAGCAGTACTTC.